A selection of T cell receptor beta chains follows, all from one sample in a study of control samples from healthy donors and cancer patients. The table came from immunoSEQ multiplex PCR; TCRdb's copy has only in-frame clones and leaves some out. The sample holds 100,000 to 150,000 clones, less than 95% seen once. Material: blood. Receptors originate from a man in his late teens or twenties in good health. The CDR3 runs from the conserved cysteine through the conserved F or W. A D gene is named only where the DNA matches it firmly. The size of a clone is reported for some rows only, either as once, few or many, or as a class for expanded clones.

j_gene,abundance,v_gene,d_gene,CDR3nt,CDR3aa
TRBJ2-7,-,TRBV6-5,-,TGTGCCAGCAGCCGACAAGGCGCTTCCTACGAGCAGTACTTC,CASSRQGASYEQYF
TRBJ1-5,-,TRBV6-5,TRBD1,TGTGCCAGCCGGACAGGGAACAATCAGCCCCAGCATTTT,CASRTGNNQPQHF
TRBJ1-5,few,TRBV27,-,TGTGCCAGCAGTTTCGGCACCACGCCCAATCAGCCCCAGCATTTT,CASSFGTTPNQPQHF
TRBJ2-5,-,TRBV27,-,TGTGCCAGCAGTCTAGGGGGTATTTCGGAGACCCAGTACTTC,CASSLGGISETQYF
TRBJ2-4,-,TRBV14,-,TGTGCCAGCAGCCCCTTGGGGGGAAACATTCAGTACTTC,CASSPLGGNIQYF
TRBJ2-7,-,TRBV2,TRBD1,TGTGCCAGCAGTGAAGAAGTGGGGACAGGACGCTACGAGCAGTACTTC,CASSEEVGTGRYEQYF
TRBJ2-7,-,TRBV13,-,TGTGCCAGCAGCCCTGACAGATACCCCTACGAGCAGTACTTC,CASSPDRYPYEQYF
TRBJ2-1,-,TRBV5-1,-,TGCGCCAGCAGCTTAGCTACGGCAGGCTCCTACAATGAGCAGTTCTTC,CASSLATAGSYNEQFF
TRBJ2-4,-,TRBV7-2,TRBD2,TGTGCCAGCAGCTTAGCGTCTCTAGCGGGGGGGCATGGTGACATTCAGTACTTC,CASSLASLAGGHGDIQYF
TRBJ1-1,-,TRBV6-6,-,TGTGCCAGCAGTTACTCCGGAGGGAGGGGCACTGAAGCTTTCTTT,CASSYSGGRGTEAFF
TRBJ2-7,-,TRBV5-6,TRBD2,TGTGCCAGTAGCGGGGGGCAGGCCACGCTCGAAAGATACTACGAGCAGTACTTC,CASSGGQATLERYYEQYF
TRBJ1-4,-,TRBV4-1,TRBD1,TGCGCCAGCAGCCAGCCCGGGACAGGGGACGAAAAACTGTTTTTT,CASSQPGTGDEKLFF
TRBJ1-1,-,TRBV10-2,-,TGCGCCAGCAGTGAGTCTCCGGGAAACACTGAAGCTTTCTTT,CASSESPGNTEAFF
TRBJ2-5,-,TRBV15,-,TGTGCCACCAGCAGGCAACGGGGGGCGGGCGAGACCCAGTACTTC,CATSRQRGAGETQYF
TRBJ1-1,-,TRBV11-2,-,TGTGCCAGCAGCTTAGATCACGCGAACACTGAAGCTTTCTTT,CASSLDHANTEAFF
TRBJ2-1,-,TRBV27,TRBD1,TGTGCCAGCAGTTTTTCCAGGGGGCTCAATGAGCAGTTCTTC,CASSFSRGLNEQFF
TRBJ2-5,-,TRBV3-1/TRBV3-2,-,TGTGCCAGCAGCCAAGTAGGAAAAGAGACCCAGTACTTC,CASSQVGKETQYF
TRBJ1-2,-,TRBV6-5,-,TGTGCCAGCAGTTACATGGCGAGCGGCTATGGCTACACCTTC,CASSYMASGYGYTF
TRBJ2-7,few,TRBV6-5,-,TGTGCCAGCAGTTACTCCTGGGGAGCCGAGCAGTACTTC,CASSYSWGAEQYF
TRBJ1-2,-,TRBV2,-,TGTGCCAGCAGGGAGGGACAAAACTATGGCTACACCTTC,CASREGQNYGYTF
TRBJ2-5,-,TRBV5-6,-,TGTGCCAGCAGCCTAACCCCGGGGAATCAAGAGACCCAGTACTTC,CASSLTPGNQETQYF
TRBJ1-3,-,TRBV19,TRBD1,TGTGCCAGTAGCCCCGACAGGGTATCTGGAAACACCATATATTTT,CASSPDRVSGNTIYF
TRBJ1-3,-,TRBV5-1,TRBD1,TGCGCCAGCAGCTCCGGGACAGGAGGTGGAAACACCATATATTTT,CASSSGTGGGNTIYF
TRBJ2-2,-,TRBV19,-,TGTGCCAGTAGTATATTCGGGACCGCGAACACCGGGGAGCTGTTTTTT,CASSIFGTANTGELFF
TRBJ2-3,-,TRBV15,-,TGTGCCACCAGCAGAGGGGCCTCCACAGATACGCAGTATTTT,CATSRGASTDTQYF
TRBJ1-5,-,TRBV19,-,TGTGCCAGTAGCCCGACAGAACCCAATCAGCCCCAGCATTTT,CASSPTEPNQPQHF
TRBJ1-1,-,TRBV9,-,TGTGCCAGCAGCGTAGTGTCGACGGCCGGGTCTGAAGCTTTCTTT,CASSVVSTAGSEAFF
TRBJ2-2,-,TRBV9,TRBD1,TGTGCCAGCAGCATGGACAGGGGGCGACCCCCCGGGGAGCTGTTTTTT,CASSMDRGRPPGELFF
TRBJ1-4,-,TRBV7-2,-,TGTGCCAGCAGCTTAGTGGCCTGGAGAACTAATGAAAAACTGTTTTTT,CASSLVAWRTNEKLFF
TRBJ1-4,-,TRBV18,-,TGTGCCAGCTCACCAGGGGGTAATGAAAAACTGTTTTTT,CASSPGGNEKLFF
TRBJ2-7,-,TRBV7-2,-,TGTGCCAGCAGCCCTTACCTCACGGACGAGCAGTACTTC,CASSPYLTDEQYF
TRBJ1-3,-,TRBV5-6,-,TGTGCCAGCATGACGGGGAGCTCTGGAAACACCATATATTTT,CASMTGSSGNTIYF
TRBJ1-2,-,TRBV7-2,-,TGTGCCAGCAGCCTTGCCCCGACCGGTCTCTATGGCTACACCTTC,CASSLAPTGLYGYTF
TRBJ2-5,once,TRBV9,-,TGTGCCAGCAGCGCGTATCCCCTGACCAATTACCAAGAGACCCAGTACTTC,CASSAYPLTNYQETQYF
TRBJ2-7,-,TRBV6-2/TRBV6-3,-,TGTGCCAGCAGTGACACCTCGAAAGGGCAGTACTTC,CASSDTSKGQYF
TRBJ1-1,once,TRBV4-1,-,TGCGCCAGCAGCCAAGATCGGAGGGCAGCTTTCTTT,CASSQDRRAAFF
TRBJ1-2,-,TRBV19,-,TGTGTCAGTAGTATCCTCGACAGTTATGGCTACACCTTC,CVSSILDSYGYTF
TRBJ2-6,-,TRBV18,-,TGTGCCAGCTCACCTAGCCGCCCTACTTACATCTCTGGGGCCAACGTCCTGACTTTC,CASSPSRPTYISGANVLTF
TRBJ2-7,-,TRBV6-5,TRBD2,TGTGCCAGCAGGAAAATAGGCGGGGGCGAGCAGTACTTC,CASRKIGGGEQYF
TRBJ2-3,once,TRBV29-1,-,TGCAGCGGGGCCCTAAGGGCACCTAGCACAGATACGCAGTATTTT,CSGALRAPSTDTQYF
TRBJ2-7,few,TRBV29-1,-,TGCAGCGTTTTGAGGACAGATACCTACGAGCAGTACTTC,CSVLRTDTYEQYF
TRBJ2-2,-,TRBV19,-,TGTGCCAGTAGTTGGGGGGGCAACGGGGAGCTGTTTTTT,CASSWGGNGELFF
TRBJ1-4,-,TRBV3-1/TRBV3-2,-,TGTGCCAGCAGCCAAGATCTCCCTGCAACTAATGAAAAACTGTTTTTT,CASSQDLPATNEKLFF
TRBJ1-2,once,TRBV9,TRBD1,TGTGCCAGCAGCCCTACAGGGGTGAATGGCTACACCTTC,CASSPTGVNGYTF
TRBJ1-6,-,TRBV7-9,TRBD1,TGTGCCAGCAGCTGGGGTGGGACAGATAATTCACCCCTCCACTTT,CASSWGGTDNSPLHF
TRBJ1-2,-,TRBV18,-,TGTGCCAGCTCACCTTTGTCTTCCTATGGCTACACCTTC,CASSPLSSYGYTF
TRBJ1-5,-,TRBV13,-,TGTGCCAGCAGCTCTCAAGGAGATCAGCCCCAGCATTTT,CASSSQGDQPQHF
TRBJ1-2,-,TRBV12-3/TRBV12-4,-,TGTGCCAGCAGTTGGGGGCGCGGTCTGACCTTC,CASSWGRGLTF
TRBJ1-1,-,TRBV6-6,-,TGTGCCAGCAGTTACCGGCAGGGTGCTGAAGCTTTCTTT,CASSYRQGAEAFF
TRBJ1-3,-,TRBV29-1,-,TGCAGCGTTGCACAGGGTAGCTCTGGAAACACCATATATTTT,CSVAQGSSGNTIYF
TRBJ1-5,-,TRBV6-5,TRBD1,TGTGCCAGCAGTCGACAGGGGCCTCAGCCCCAGCATTTT,CASSRQGPQPQHF
TRBJ2-6,-,TRBV6-1,-,TGTGCCAGCAGTGATCGCAGGTGGGAAGCTGGGGCCAACGTCCTGACTTTC,CASSDRRWEAGANVLTF
TRBJ2-7,-,TRBV10-3,TRBD1,TGTGCCATCAGTGAGGCCCCGGGACAGGGTCGGTACGAGCAGTACTTC,CAISEAPGQGRYEQYF
TRBJ2-5,-,TRBV7-3,-,TGTGCCAGCAGCGAAGTTCGGGGGGCCCAAGAGACCCAGTACTTC,CASSEVRGAQETQYF
TRBJ2-3,-,TRBV4-1,TRBD1,TGCGCCAGCAGACGGACAGGGGGCAGCGATACGCAGTATTTT,CASRRTGGSDTQYF
TRBJ2-2,-,TRBV6-5,-,TGTGCCGCGCACGGGGCGAACACCGGGGAGCTGTTTTTT,CAAHGANTGELFF